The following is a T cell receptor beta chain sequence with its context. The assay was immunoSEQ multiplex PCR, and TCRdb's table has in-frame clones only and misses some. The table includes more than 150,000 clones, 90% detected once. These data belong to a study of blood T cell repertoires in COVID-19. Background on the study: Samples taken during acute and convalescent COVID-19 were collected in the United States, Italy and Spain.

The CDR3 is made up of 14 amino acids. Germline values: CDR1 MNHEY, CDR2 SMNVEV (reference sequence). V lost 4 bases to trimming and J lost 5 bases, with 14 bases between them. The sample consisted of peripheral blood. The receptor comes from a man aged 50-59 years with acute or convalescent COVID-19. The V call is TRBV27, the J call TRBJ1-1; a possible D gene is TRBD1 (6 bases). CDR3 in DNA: TGTGCCAGCAGTTCGTTACAGGGTTGGACTGAAGCTTTCTTT. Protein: CASSSLQGWTEAFF.